The 30 T cell receptor beta chains reported below all come from one sample, sequenced in a study of blood T cell repertoires in COVID-19. The method was immunoSEQ multiplex PCR; TCRdb's version includes in-frame clones alone and lacks a portion of them. The table shows hundreds of thousands of clones, with around 85% occurring only once. Sequencing used PBMCs or T cells enriched from blood (not recorded which). All receptors derive from a woman between 40 and 55 years old with acute COVID-19.

The rearrangement uses TRBV5-6 and TRBJ1-6; 7 positions agree with TRBD1. CDR1 SGHDT and CDR2 YYEEEE come from the germline V gene. The trim removed 0 bases at V and 8 bases at J, leaving 5 bases unmatched. This CDR3 contains 15 residues. The CDR3 DNA follows: TGTGCCAGCAGCTTGGGACAGGGTTCTTATTCACCCCTCCACTTT. Translating gives CASSLGQGSYSPLHF.

The chain couples TRBV28 to TRBJ2-5; 8 bases agree with TRBD1. Germline trimming cut 2 bases from V and 1 base from J; bases unmatched to any gene: 6. The CDR3 has 16 amino acids. Germline assignment: CDR1 MDHEN and CDR2 SYDVKM. The CDR3, as DNA: TGTGCCAGCAGTTTAGGGGGACAGGCGAGCCAAGAGACCCAGTACTTC. It is translated as CASSLGGQASQETQYF.

The chain combines TRBV4-1 with TRBJ2-7, with 10 bases lining up with TRBD2. Trimming removed 1 base from V and 6 bases from J; junction bases left unmatched: 6. Germline-derived CDR1 and CDR2 are MGHRA and YSYEKL. CDR3 length: 15 residues. CDR3 sequence (DNA): TGCGCCAGCAGCCAAGGAGCGGGAGGGCCTCCCGAGCAGTACTTC. Its protein product is CASSQGAGGPPEQYF.

A single count supports this clone. This chain connects TRBV2 to TRBJ1-6; a weak D match, TRBD1 (5 bases). The CDR3 consists of 15 residues. Germline loops: CDR1 SNHLY, CDR2 FYNNEI. Trimming removed 6 bases from V and 7 bases from J, with 16 bases in between. Here the CDR3 reads CASRDQGVGNSPLHF. In DNA form, the CDR3 reads TGTGCCAGCAGGGACCAGGGTGTAGGAAATTCACCCCTCCACTTT.

This chain links TRBV27 with TRBJ1-2, with D tentatively TRBD1 (6 bases). Germline lookup yields CDR1 MNHEY and CDR2 SMNVEV (reference sequence). The V gene lost 10 bases and the J gene lost 4 bases, with 10 bases spanning the gap. This CDR3 is 11 amino acids long. The CDR3 is CATGVGYGYTF. The CDR3 bases are TGTGCCACAGGGGTTGGCTATGGCTACACCTTC.

This chain links TRBV4-3 with TRBJ1-2; perhaps TRBD1 as D (6 bases). This CDR3 has 14 amino acids. Germline assignment: CDR1 LGHNA and CDR2 YSLEER. V was trimmed by 6 bases and J by 4 bases, leaving 15 bases between them. The CDR3 nucleotides read TGCGCCAGCAGGCCTGAACAGGGTACCTATGGCTACACCTTC. This sequence encodes CASRPEQGTYGYTF.

This chain links TRBV24-1 with TRBJ2-3, with D tentatively TRBD2 (5 bases). Germline assignment: CDR1 KGHDR and CDR2 SFDVKD. The CDR3 is 14 amino acids. Trimming shortened V by 6 bases and J by 4 bases, and 13 bases separated the two germline ends. The DNA for the CDR3 is TGTGCCACCAGTTCTGGCGGGTCAGCAGATACGCAGTATTTT. Its translation is CATSSGGSADTQYF.

This sequence joins TRBV11-3 and TRBJ2-1, with 7 bases matching TRBD2. CDR3 length: 15 residues. Germline V gene data show CDR1 as SGHNT and CDR2 as YENEEA. Unmatched junction bases numbered 9, after V lost 6 bases and J lost 4 bases. CDR3 nucleotide sequence: TGTGCCAGCAGTCGCCTAGCGGATCCTTACAATGAGCAGTTCTTC. It translates to CASSRLADPYNEQFF. Based on the CDR3 plus reference TRBV11-3 and TRBJ2-1, the full variable domain is EAGVVQSPRYKIIEKKQPVAFWCNPISGHNTLYWYLQNLGQGPELLIRYENEEAVDDSQLPKDRFSAERLKGVDSTLKIQPAELGDSAVYLCASSRLADPYNEQFFGPGTRLTVL.

The chain couples TRBV11-2 to TRBJ2-1; TRBD2 matches 10 bases. CDR1 is SGHAT and CDR2 is FQNNGV in the germline V gene. Losses at the gene ends were 0 bases for V and 6 bases for J; bases not matched to a gene: 2. The CDR3 is 15 amino acids. CDR3: CASSLEGLAANEQFF. CDR3 in DNA: TGTGCCAGCAGCTTAGAAGGACTAGCGGCCAATGAGCAGTTCTTC.

This clone was detected only once. The chain is built from TRBV7-2 and TRBJ2-1; 7 bases are a match to TRBD2. This CDR3 spans 12 amino acids. Per the germline V gene, CDR1 is SGHTA and CDR2 is FQGNSA. J gave up 10 bases and V 2 bases, and 2 bases lay outside the gene matches. The CDR3 DNA sequence: TGTGCCAGCAGCTTATGGGGGGGAGAGCAGTTCTTC. It yields the protein CASSLWGGEQFF.

This chain joins TRBV9 and TRBJ1-5; D perhaps matches TRBD1 (6 bases). With 2 bases removed from V and 6 bases from J, the gap between germline ends came to 12 bases. The CDR3 runs to 14 residues. Per germline, CDR1 SGDLS and CDR2 YYNGEE. The CDR3, as DNA: TGTGCCAGCAGCGTTGACAGGACGAGTCAGCCCCAGCATTTT. Its translation: CASSVDRTSQPQHF. Full variable domain (remainder filled in from reference TRBV9 and TRBJ1-5): DSGVTQTPKHLITATGQRVTLRCSPRSGDLSVYWYQQSLDQGLQFLIQYYNGEERAKGNILERFSAQQFPDLHSELNLSSLELGDSALYFCASSVDRTSQPQHFGDGTRLSIL.

The gene calls are TRBV10-3 and TRBJ2-3; TRBD2 aligns across 7 bases. Germline V gene sequence: CDR1 ENHRY, CDR2 SYGVKD. With V trimmed by 4 bases and J by 3 bases, 7 bases remained unmatched. The CDR3 sequence is 15 residues long. Here the CDR3 reads CAISVGGSVTDTQYF. CDR3 bases: TGTGCCATCAGTGTTGGCGGGAGTGTGACAGATACGCAGTATTTT.

The chain carries TRBV7-3 and TRBJ2-1; 8 bases align to TRBD2. Germline V gives CDR1 SGHTA, CDR2 FQGTGA. CDR3 length: 22 residues. V trimming: 1 base; J trimming: 0 bases; junction bases outside the gene matches: 20. CDR3 coding DNA: TGTGCCAGCAGCTTAAGAATTTTCCCAATCGGAAGCGGGGGAAGCTCCTACAATGAGCAGTTCTTC. Translating it yields CASSLRIFPIGSGGSSYNEQFF.

The V call is TRBV6-5, the J call TRBJ2-7, with 7 positions matching TRBD2. Germline V gene data show CDR1 as MNHEY and CDR2 as SVGAGI. The length of the CDR3 is 16 residues. The J segment lost 7 bases and the V segment lost 0 bases, leaving 12 bases of the junction unmatched. The CDR3 here is CASSYSRVAGPGEQYF. CDR3 nucleotides: TGTGCCAGCAGTTACTCCCGGGTAGCGGGTCCGGGGGAGCAGTACTTC.

The chain has TRBV2 and TRBJ2-7; tentative D call: TRBD2 (6 bases). CDR1 is SNHLY, CDR2 FYNNEI, per germline. There are 16 residues in the CDR3. Trimming pared 0 bases from V and 2 bases from J, leaving 14 bases between. CDR3: CASSEAAGWVTYEQYF. The CDR3 DNA is TGTGCCAGCAGTGAAGCTGCGGGATGGGTGACCTACGAGCAGTACTTC.

This chain connects TRBV7-9 to TRBJ2-7, with D possibly matching TRBD1 (6 bases). The germline V and J ends were trimmed by 5 bases and 6 bases, with 23 bases remaining between them. This CDR3 contains 16 residues. Germline CDR1 SEHNR, CDR2 FQNEAQ (reference sequence). CDR3 residues: CASSDLTGFKVGEQYF. CDR3 coding DNA: TGTGCCAGCAGCGACCTAACAGGGTTCAAAGTGGGCGAGCAGTACTTC.

The chain uses TRBV7-2 and TRBJ2-1; TRBD2 matches at 9 bases. The CDR3 contains 15 residues. Losses at the gene ends were 2 bases for V and 7 bases for J; bases not matched to a gene: 6. CDR1 is SGHTA, CDR2 FQGNSA, per germline. This chain's CDR3 is CASSLWGLALNEQFF. CDR3 coding DNA: TGTGCCAGCAGCTTATGGGGACTAGCTCTTAATGAGCAGTTCTTC.

This rearrangement joins TRBV12-3 or TRBV12-4 to TRBJ2-1, with TRBD1 matching 7 bases. V lost 6 bases to trimming and J lost 9 bases; unmatched junction nucleotides: 8. There are 13 residues in the CDR3. CDR3 DNA: TGTGCCAGCAGGCGCCAGGGGGAAGGTGAGCAGTTCTTC. Translating it yields CASRRQGEGEQFF.

V usage is TRBV19 and J usage is TRBJ2-7; TRBD2 matches at 10 bases. Germline assignment: CDR1 LNHDA and CDR2 SQIVND (reference sequence). CDR3 length equals 15 residues. Unmatched junction bases numbered 3, after V lost 1 base and J lost 3 bases. The CDR3 here is CASSIVGTSDYEQYF. The CDR3 coding sequence is TGTGCCAGTAGTATAGTGGGGACTAGCGACTACGAGCAGTACTTC.

V and J are TRBV5-1 and TRBJ2-2, with TRBD1 matching 9 bases. Looked up from germline, CDR1 is SGHRS and CDR2 is YFSETQ. The V segment lost 9 bases and the J segment 8 bases; nucleotides outside the gene matches: 11. CDR3 length: 14 residues. The CDR3 region has the DNA TGCGCCAACACCCAAGACAGGGGGTCTGGGGAGCTGTTTTTT. This sequence encodes CANTQDRGSGELFF.

V is TRBV29-1 and J is TRBJ2-6; possibly TRBD1 for D (5 bases). Germline assignment: CDR1 SQVTM and CDR2 ANQGSEA. Trimming shortened V by 6 bases and J by 2 bases, and 8 bases separated the two germline ends. The CDR3 has 13 amino acids. The CDR3: CSVSGTGANVLTF. In nucleotides, the CDR3 is TGCAGCGTGTCAGGGACTGGGGCCAACGTCCTGACTTTC.

The chain combines TRBV28 with TRBJ2-7; 9 nucleotides align to TRBD1. V lost 4 bases and J lost 2; bases outside the gene matches: 9. The germline V gene encodes CDR1 MDHEN and CDR2 SYDVKM. This CDR3 is 16 amino acids long. CDR3 in amino acids: CASSSYRDRDPYEQYF. The CDR3 DNA sequence: TGTGCCAGCAGTTCGTACCGGGACAGGGACCCCTACGAGCAGTACTTC.

This clone came up once. The J gene is TRBJ2-6, the V gene TRBV4-2; 7 positions match TRBD1. J lost 0 bases, V lost 3 bases, and 5 bases had no gene match. In germline, CDR1 is LGHNA, CDR2 YNFKEQ. The CDR3 is 17 residues long. The DNA of the CDR3 is TGTGCCAGCAGCCAGAGGGACAGTCGCTCTGGGGCCAACGTCCTGACTTTC. As protein: CASSQRDSRSGANVLTF.

J is TRBJ2-2 and V is TRBV11-3; TRBD1 agrees at 8 bases. The CDR3 extends over 16 amino acids. Trimming cost V 5 bases and J 7 bases; bases outside gene matches: 12. CDR1 is SGHNT and CDR2 is YENEEA in the germline V gene. The CDR3 protein is CASSLGQGIRSGELFF. The DNA for the CDR3 is TGTGCCAGCAGCCTCGGACAGGGTATAAGGAGCGGGGAGCTGTTTTTT.

DNA of the CDR3: TGTGCCATCAGGGCCGGGGTAGCGGGAGCGTACGAGCAGTACTTC. It yields the protein CAIRAGVAGAYEQYF. V is TRBV10-3 and J is TRBJ2-7, with 9 bases matching TRBD2. The V gene end was trimmed by 6 bases and the J gene end by 4 bases; junction bases not matched to a gene: 10. Germline V gene lookup returns CDR1 ENHRY and CDR2 SYGVKD. The CDR3 covers 15 residues.

This clone came up a few times. The gene calls are TRBV7-9 and TRBJ2-7; 7 bases map to TRBD1. Germline trimming cut 0 bases from V and 5 bases from J; bases unmatched to any gene: 10. CDR1 is SEHNR, CDR2 FQNEAQ, per germline (reference sequence). The CDR3 has 16 residues. CDR3 region: CASSLAGDRLRDEQYF. CDR3 DNA sequence: TGTGCCAGCAGCTTAGCGGGGGACAGACTTAGGGACGAGCAGTACTTC.

CDR3 loop: CASTPQGTGGDTQYF. The CDR3 region has the DNA TGTGCCAGCACCCCCCAAGGGACAGGGGGAGATACGCAGTATTTT. The chain is built from TRBV27 and TRBJ2-3; 11 bases are a match to TRBD1. This CDR3 comprises 15 residues. The V and J ends lost 7 bases and 5 bases, in that order; junction bases with no gene match: 8. CDR1 and CDR2 from the germline V gene are MNHEY and SMNVEV (reference sequence).

The chain uses TRBV19 and TRBJ1-1; a weak D match, TRBD1 (5 bases). Germline V lookup: CDR1 LNHDA, CDR2 SQIVND (reference sequence). CDR3 length: 13 residues. Trimming stripped 3 bases from V and 10 bases from J, with 15 bases between. The CDR3 spells CASSILGQAAAFF. Here the CDR3 DNA reads TGTGCCAGTAGTATTCTCGGACAAGCCGCAGCTTTCTTT.

With regard to this clone: The identical CDR3 is also encoded by other nucleotide sequences in the sample. The chain has TRBV7-9 and TRBJ1-1; D not certain. The germline V and J ends were trimmed by 5 bases and 4 bases, with 11 bases remaining between them. Germline CDR1 reads SEHNR; CDR2 reads FQNEAQ (reference sequence). The CDR3 runs 13 residues. Written as DNA, the CDR3 is TGTGCCAGCAGCCTACGTGGCGGCACTGAAGCTTTCTTT. It is translated as CASSLRGGTEAFF.

This chain uses TRBV18 with TRBJ1-1; 7 positions agree with TRBD1. The CDR3 is 15 amino acids. The V gene end was trimmed by 6 bases and the J gene end by 2 bases; junction bases not matched to a gene: 9. Germline values: CDR1 KGHSH, CDR2 LQKENI. CDR3 amino acids: CASSAREGANTEAFF. In DNA, the CDR3 is TGTGCCAGCTCCGCGCGGGAGGGGGCTAACACTGAAGCTTTCTTT.